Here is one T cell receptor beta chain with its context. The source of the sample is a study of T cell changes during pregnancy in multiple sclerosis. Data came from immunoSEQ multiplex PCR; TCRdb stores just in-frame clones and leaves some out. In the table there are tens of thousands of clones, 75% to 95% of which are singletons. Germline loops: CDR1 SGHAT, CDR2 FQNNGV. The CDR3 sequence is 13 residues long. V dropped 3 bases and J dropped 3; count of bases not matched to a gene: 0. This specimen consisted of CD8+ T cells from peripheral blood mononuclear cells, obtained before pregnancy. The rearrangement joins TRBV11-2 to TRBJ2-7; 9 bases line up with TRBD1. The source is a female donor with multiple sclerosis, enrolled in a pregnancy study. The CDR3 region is CASSLTGGYEQYF. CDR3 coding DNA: TGTGCCAGCAGCTTGACAGGGGGCTACGAGCAGTACTTC.